These 30 T cell receptor beta chains share one sample of origin, sequenced in a study of T cells expressing NK-cell markers. Reprocessing the 5' RACE reads, TCRdb reports a single entry for every CDR3 protein and omits DNA. The specimen's table records some 410,000 distinct CDR3 sequences. The specimen sequenced was blood T cells: a sorted CD56 or NKG2C T cell subset, CD4+ or CD8+ T cells, or bulk PBMC T cells (not recorded which). These TCRs come from a woman between 18 and 70 years old in good health.

The chain employs TRBV7-2 and TRBJ2-5; TCRdb names TRBD1, which stays unverified in the absence of DNA. The CDR3 has 15 amino acids. Per the germline V gene, CDR1 is SGHTA and CDR2 is FQGNSA. CDR3: CASTRSQGAGETQYF.

V usage is TRBV11-2 and J usage is TRBJ2-7; the D gene TCRdb calls, TRBD1, cannot be checked with no DNA. The CDR3 has 15 residues. CDR1 is SGHAT, CDR2 FQNNGV, per germline. The CDR3 reads CASSPLSGRSYEQYF.

This chain's CDR3 is CASSYLAGSYEQYF. V is TRBV6-5 and J is TRBJ2-7; there is no DNA to check the TCRdb D call of TRBD2. Germline V CDR1 and CDR2: MNHEY, SVGAGI. The CDR3 is 14 amino acids.

The J gene is TRBJ2-4, the V gene TRBV7-9; absent DNA, TCRdb's TRBD1 call cannot be checked. Germline values: CDR1 SEHNR, CDR2 FQNEAQ (reference sequence). The CDR3 has 14 residues. Here the CDR3 reads CASAWASAKNIQYF.

The chain combines TRBV20-1 with TRBJ2-2; checking the TCRdb D call of TRBD2 is not possible without DNA. The CDR3 has 13 residues. In germline, CDR1 is DFQATT, CDR2 SNEGSKA (reference sequence). The CDR3 sequence: CSARRGVTGELFF.

V gene TRBV7-2 combines with J gene TRBJ1-4. Germline V gives CDR1 SGHTA, CDR2 FQGNSA. The CDR3 consists of 16 residues. The CDR3 reads CASSFYSGKDSEKLFF.

This chain joins TRBV5-4 and TRBJ2-1; TCRdb outputs TRBD1, but without DNA this stays unchecked. The CDR3 spans 15 residues. The germline V gene has CDR1 SGHNT and CDR2 YYREEE (reference sequence). The CDR3 loop is CASSLIGQGRDEQFF.

The chain couples TRBV20-1 to TRBJ1-5; TCRdb's D gene call, TRBD1, goes unchecked for lack of DNA. The V gene's germline CDR1 is DFQATT and CDR2 SNEGSKA (reference sequence). CDR3 length: 15 residues. This chain's CDR3 is CSARDWQGGNQPQHF.

The CDR3 is CASSQMLNQPQHF. The chain is built from TRBV4-3 and TRBJ1-5. This CDR3 spans 13 amino acids. Germline V gene data show CDR1 as LGHNA and CDR2 as YSLEER.

The gene calls are TRBV29-1 and TRBJ1-5; there is no DNA to check the TCRdb D call of TRBD1. Germline V gene sequence: CDR1 SQVTM, CDR2 ANQGSEA. The CDR3 covers 13 residues. CDR3 loop: CSVGGTGYQPQHF.

The chain links TRBV5-1 to TRBJ1-1; TCRdb's D gene call, TRBD1, goes unchecked for lack of DNA. Germline loops: CDR1 SGHRS, CDR2 YFSETQ. The CDR3 has 16 amino acids. CDR3 amino acids: CASSSNPGTGITEAFF.

The chain uses TRBV19 and TRBJ2-1; TCRdb's assignment of TRBD2 cannot be checked, as there is no DNA. In germline, CDR1 is LNHDA, CDR2 SQIVND (reference sequence). The CDR3 has 15 amino acids. The CDR3 sequence is CASSTGTSVYNEQFF.

The V and J genes are TRBV19 and TRBJ2-1; as DNA is missing, the TRBD1 call by TCRdb cannot be tested. Per the germline V gene, CDR1 is LNHDA and CDR2 is SQIVND (reference sequence). The CDR3 has 15 amino acids. CDR3 sequence: CASSLLPGHGNEQFF.

The chain employs TRBV20-1 and TRBJ2-5; TCRdb's D gene call, TRBD1, goes unchecked for lack of DNA. CDR3 length: 15 amino acids. Germline V lookup: CDR1 DFQATT, CDR2 SNEGSKA (reference sequence). The CDR3 sequence is CSASRTGGAQETQYF.

This chain uses TRBV7-3 with TRBJ2-1; the TRBD1 assignment by TCRdb is unverifiable without DNA. Germline V CDR1 and CDR2: SGHTA, FQGTGA. The CDR3 has 14 amino acids. The CDR3 sequence: CASSSGQAYNEQFF.

The chain has TRBV5-4 and TRBJ2-5; TCRdb gives TRBD1 as the D gene, but with no DNA this cannot be confirmed. This CDR3 has 14 residues. The germline V gene encodes CDR1 SGHNT and CDR2 YYREEE (reference sequence). This chain's CDR3 is CASSSLDQGVTQYF.

V usage is TRBV28 and J usage is TRBJ2-3; TCRdb reports TRBD2, a call that lacks DNA to check it against. CDR1 and CDR2 (germline): MDHEN, SYDVKM. There are 16 residues in the CDR3. This chain's CDR3 is CASNRGDSIHTDTQYF.

V and J are TRBV4-3 and TRBJ2-1. This CDR3 is built from 16 residues. The V gene's germline CDR1 is LGHNA and CDR2 YSLEER. CDR3: CASSQDLGVASDEQFF.

The genes are TRBV7-2 and TRBJ2-4; TCRdb's D gene call, TRBD1, goes unchecked for lack of DNA. CDR3 length equals 15 residues. Germline assignment: CDR1 SGHTA and CDR2 FQGNSA. This CDR3 is CASSQGVSAKNIQYF.

This chain joins TRBV4-3 and TRBJ2-7; without DNA, the TCRdb call of TRBD1 cannot be checked. Germline V gene sequence: CDR1 LGHNA, CDR2 YSLEER. The CDR3 extends over 15 amino acids. Here the CDR3 reads CASSLHPGDAYEQYF.

The J gene is TRBJ1-5, the V gene TRBV27; TCRdb's D call of TRBD1 is untestable without DNA. The CDR3 is 12 residues long. Germline CDR1 is MNHEY and CDR2 is SMNVEV (reference sequence). CDR3 protein: CASSARGQPQHF.

CDR3 protein: CASSLRQGIGLAGFYNEQFF. The V gene is TRBV18, the J gene TRBJ2-1; checking the TCRdb D call of TRBD2 is not possible without DNA. The CDR3 extends over 20 amino acids. Germline CDR1 KGHSH, CDR2 LQKENI. The full variable domain, in which reference TRBV18 and TRBJ2-1 provide the parts outside the CDR3, is NAGVMQNPRHLVRRRGQEARLRCSPMKGHSHVYWYRQLPEEGLKFMVYLQKENIIDESGMPKERFSAEFPKEGPSILRIQQVVRGDSAAYFCASSLRQGIGLAGFYNEQFFGPGTRLTVL.

This chain joins TRBV5-1 and TRBJ2-7; TCRdb's D call of TRBD2 is untestable without DNA. This CDR3 has 12 amino acids. Germline-derived CDR1 and CDR2 are SGHRS and YFSETQ. CDR3 sequence: CARRLADYEQYF. The complete variable domain, with remaining parts taken from reference TRBV5-1 and TRBJ2-7, reads KAGVTQTPRYLIKTRGQQVTLSCSPISGHRSVSWYQQTPGQGLQFLFEYFSETQRNKGNFPGRFSGRQFSNSRSEMNVSTLELGDSALYLCARRLADYEQYFGPGTRLTVT.

The V and J genes are TRBV29-1 and TRBJ1-3; TCRdb proposes TRBD1, but this gene call is untestable without DNA. The CDR3 has 13 amino acids. In germline, CDR1 is SQVTM, CDR2 ANQGSEA. CDR3: CSVASGPGNTIYF.

The CDR3 reads CASSWLAATDTQYF. The genes are TRBV6-5 and TRBJ2-3; the TRBD2 assignment by TCRdb is unverifiable without DNA. Germline loops: CDR1 MNHEY, CDR2 SVGAGI. The CDR3 has 14 amino acids.

The chain has TRBV11-2 and TRBJ1-5; the D gene TCRdb calls, TRBD1, cannot be checked with no DNA. The length of the CDR3 is 15 residues. CDR1 is SGHAT and CDR2 is FQNNGV in the germline V gene. The CDR3 loop reads CASSLRGQINQPQHF.

The rearrangement uses TRBV5-4 and TRBJ2-1; absent DNA, TCRdb's TRBD2 call cannot be checked. Germline V CDR1 and CDR2: SGHNT, YYREEE (reference sequence). This CDR3 spans 16 amino acids. The CDR3 loop is CASRPSGVISYNEQFF.

CDR3 sequence reads: CASSPWGQVANEQFF. The V gene is TRBV7-2, the J gene TRBJ2-1; TCRdb outputs TRBD1, but without DNA this stays unchecked. Looked up from germline, CDR1 is SGHTA and CDR2 is FQGNSA. The CDR3 spans 15 residues.

The rearrangement uses TRBV20-1 and TRBJ2-1; TCRdb designates TRBD2, a call that cannot be tested without DNA. Germline loops: CDR1 DFQATT, CDR2 SNEGSKA (reference sequence). CDR3 length: 13 residues. The CDR3 here is CSASDSLYAEQFF.

The V and J genes are TRBV5-6 and TRBJ2-2. The CDR3 runs 15 residues. Looked up from germline, CDR1 is SGHDT and CDR2 is YYEEEE. The CDR3 loop is CASSLLVKEAGELFF.